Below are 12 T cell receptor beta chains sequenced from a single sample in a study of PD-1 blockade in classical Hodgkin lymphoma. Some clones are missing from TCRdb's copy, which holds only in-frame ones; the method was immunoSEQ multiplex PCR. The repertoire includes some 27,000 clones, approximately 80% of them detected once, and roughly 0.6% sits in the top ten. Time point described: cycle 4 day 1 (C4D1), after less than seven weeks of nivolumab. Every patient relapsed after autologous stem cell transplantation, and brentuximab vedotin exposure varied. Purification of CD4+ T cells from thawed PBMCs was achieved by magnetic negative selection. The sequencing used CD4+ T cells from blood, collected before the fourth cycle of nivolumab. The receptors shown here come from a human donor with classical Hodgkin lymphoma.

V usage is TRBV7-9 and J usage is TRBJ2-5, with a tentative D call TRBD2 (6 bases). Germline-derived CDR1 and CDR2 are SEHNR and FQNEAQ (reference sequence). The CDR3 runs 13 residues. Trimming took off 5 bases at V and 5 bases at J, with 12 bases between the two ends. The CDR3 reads CASSTRTTETQYF. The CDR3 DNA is TGTGCCAGCAGCACACGGACTACCGAGACCCAGTACTTC.

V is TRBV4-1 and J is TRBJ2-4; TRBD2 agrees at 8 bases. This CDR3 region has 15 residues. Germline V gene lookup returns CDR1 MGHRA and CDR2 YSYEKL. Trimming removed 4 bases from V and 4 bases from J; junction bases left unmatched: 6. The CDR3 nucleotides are TGCGCCAGCAGCCGGCCTACTAGCGGAAAAAACATTCAGTACTTC. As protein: CASSRPTSGKNIQYF.

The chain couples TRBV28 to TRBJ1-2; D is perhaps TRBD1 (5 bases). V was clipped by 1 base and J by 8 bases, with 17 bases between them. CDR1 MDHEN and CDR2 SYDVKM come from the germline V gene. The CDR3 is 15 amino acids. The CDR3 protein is CASSLLPLGAVGYTF. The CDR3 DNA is TGTGCCAGCAGTTTATTGCCCCTAGGGGCTGTCGGCTACACCTTC.

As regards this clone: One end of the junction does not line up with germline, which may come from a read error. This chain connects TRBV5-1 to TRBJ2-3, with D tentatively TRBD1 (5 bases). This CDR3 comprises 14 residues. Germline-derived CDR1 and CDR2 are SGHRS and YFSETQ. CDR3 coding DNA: TGCGCCAGCAGCTTCATCGACCACACAGGTACGCAGTATTTT. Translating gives CASSFIDHTGTQYF.

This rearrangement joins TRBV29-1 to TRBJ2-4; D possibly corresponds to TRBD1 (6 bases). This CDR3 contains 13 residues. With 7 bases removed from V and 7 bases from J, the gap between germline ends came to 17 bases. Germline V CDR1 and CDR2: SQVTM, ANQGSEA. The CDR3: CSATTGRVNIQYF. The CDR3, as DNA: TGCAGCGCCACGACAGGCAGAGTGAACATTCAGTACTTC.

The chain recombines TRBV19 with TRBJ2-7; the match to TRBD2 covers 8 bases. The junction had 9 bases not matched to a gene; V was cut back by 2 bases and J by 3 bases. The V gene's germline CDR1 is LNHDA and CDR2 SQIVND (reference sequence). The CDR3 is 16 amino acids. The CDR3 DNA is TGTGCCAGTAGTATAACGGCGAGCGGGGGAATCTACGAGCAGTACTTC. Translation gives CASSITASGGIYEQYF.

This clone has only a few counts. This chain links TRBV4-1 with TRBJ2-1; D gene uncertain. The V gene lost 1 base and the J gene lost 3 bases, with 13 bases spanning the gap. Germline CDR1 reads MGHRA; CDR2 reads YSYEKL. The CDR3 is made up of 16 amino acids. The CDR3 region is CASSQVGRILYNEQFF. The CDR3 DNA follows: TGCGCCAGCAGCCAAGTCGGGCGTATTCTCTACAATGAGCAGTTCTTC.

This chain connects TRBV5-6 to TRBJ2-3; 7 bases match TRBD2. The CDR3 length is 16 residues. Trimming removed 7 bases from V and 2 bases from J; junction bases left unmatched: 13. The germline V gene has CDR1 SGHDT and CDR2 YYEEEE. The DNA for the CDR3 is TGTGCCAGCGTCCTACTGGGAGGGGCTCCCACAGATACGCAGTATTTT. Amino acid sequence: CASVLLGGAPTDTQYF.

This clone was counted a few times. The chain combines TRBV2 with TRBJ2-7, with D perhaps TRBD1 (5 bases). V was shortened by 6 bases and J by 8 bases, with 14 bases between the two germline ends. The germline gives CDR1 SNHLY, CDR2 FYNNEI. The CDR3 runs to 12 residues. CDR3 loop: CASSRETAKQYF. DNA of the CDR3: TGTGCCAGCAGCAGGGAAACGGCAAAGCAGTACTTC. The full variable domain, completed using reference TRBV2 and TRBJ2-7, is EPEVTQTPSHQVTQMGQEVILRCVPISNHLYFYWYRQILGQKVEFLVSFYNNEISEKSEIFDDQFSVERPDGSNFTLKIRSTKLEDSAMYFCASSRETAKQYFGPGTRLTVT.

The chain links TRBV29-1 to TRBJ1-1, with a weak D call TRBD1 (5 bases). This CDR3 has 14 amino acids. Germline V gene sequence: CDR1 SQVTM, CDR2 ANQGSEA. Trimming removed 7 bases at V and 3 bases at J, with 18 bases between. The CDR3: CSAKGVWGDTEAFF. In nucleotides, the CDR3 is TGCAGCGCTAAGGGTGTTTGGGGGGACACTGAAGCTTTCTTT.

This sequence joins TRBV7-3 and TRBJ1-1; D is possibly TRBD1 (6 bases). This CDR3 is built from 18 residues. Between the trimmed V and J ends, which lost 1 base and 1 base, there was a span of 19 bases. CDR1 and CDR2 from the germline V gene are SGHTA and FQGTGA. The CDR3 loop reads CASSLRGGLQGGNTEAFF. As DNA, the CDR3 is TGTGCCAGCAGCTTAAGAGGGGGTCTACAGGGCGGGAACACTGAAGCTTTCTTT.

For the CDR3, the DNA is TGTGCCAGCAGACCGAACCCGGGACAAGCCTTACTGGAAGCTTTCTTT. This encodes CASRPNPGQALLEAFF. The rearrangement joins TRBV6-6 to TRBJ1-1; a possible D gene is TRBD1 (6 bases). V dropped 6 bases and J dropped 8 bases, with 25 bases sitting between them. This CDR3 contains 16 residues. Germline CDR1 is MNHNY and CDR2 is SVGAGI (reference sequence).